This T cell receptor (beta chain) was identified in a study of blood T cell repertoires in COVID-19. Profiling relied on immunoSEQ multiplex PCR, and the TCRdb table lists in-frame clones only, not all of them. This sample has approximately 350,000 clones, with 80% to 90% found just once. From germline, CDR1 is LNHDA and CDR2 SQIVND (reference sequence). The V gene lost 0 bases and the J gene lost 8 bases, with 16 bases spanning the gap. CDR3 length equals 16 residues. This chain joins TRBV19 and TRBJ1-4, with a possible D match to TRBD1 (5 bases). The material sequenced was PBMCs or T cells enriched from blood (not recorded which). The source of this sequence is a man between 18 and 29 years old who had recovered from COVID-19. CDR3 coding DNA: TGTGCCAGTAGTATAGATCCGGCAGGGTTTGGGGAAAAACTGTTTTTT. This translates into CASSIDPAGFGEKLFF.